Listed below are T cell receptor beta chains from one sample, sequenced in a study of regulatory T cells in long-lasting Graves disease. TCRdb redid the calling of the multiplex PCR reads with MiXCR, one entry per CDR3 protein. Here the sample spans 550,000 or so distinct CDR3 sequences, more than 10% being singletons. The same sample was also studied in work on T cells in Graves' hyperthyroidism and ophthalmopathy.

Sequences were derived from peripheral blood mononuclear cells (PBMCs), sampled at new diagnosis, from a patient treated with antithyroid drugs. The receptors here all came from a woman aged 25 to 45 with Graves disease. Each CDR3 is given without its conserved first and last residue. Expanded clones are given a class, and other clones once, few, many or no size at all.

v_call	j_call	clone_size	cdr3_aa
TRBV19	TRBJ2-7	NA	ASSLLMTGSTYEQY
TRBV7-8	TRBJ2-2	many	ASLSRFGGRTGELF
TRBV2	TRBJ1-5	many	ASSEGHNQPQH
TRBV6-6	TRBJ1-5	many	ASSYSMGAAQH
TRBV4-1	TRBJ2-1	NA	ASSQEEVTYNEQF
TRBV27	TRBJ2-3	few	ASSLSGNSDTQY
TRBV15	TRBJ2-3	few	ATSRDIGSLTDTQY
TRBV12-3/TRBV12-4	TRBJ2-5	many	ASSFSTIPAQETQY
TRBV13	TRBJ2-7	many	ASSFGLVDEQY
TRBV6-1	TRBJ1-6	many	ASSPLLRDSPLH
TRBV14	TRBJ1-1	NA	ASSQFPIDSNTEAF
TRBV2	TRBJ2-1	many	ASSGTSPSYNEQF
TRBV29-1	TRBJ1-2	few	SVERNGANYGYT
TRBV30	TRBJ2-4	many	AWRTENIQY
TRBV27	TRBJ1-1	few	ACSPYRGQVNTEAF
TRBV5-1	TRBJ1-2	few	ASSRGTGVNYGYT
TRBV6-1	TRBJ2-5	many	ASSIHDLGVETQY
TRBV20-1	TRBJ1-1	many	SAKVTSATEAF
TRBV11-2	TRBJ2-7	many	ASSFGTEQY
TRBV19	TRBJ2-1	NA	ASSIVAGASALNEQF
TRBV18	TRBJ2-3	many	ASSPLASGTDTQY